The rows below give T cell receptor beta chains drawn from one sample of a study of T cell repertoires in cytomegalovirus infection. TCRdb re-derived calls from the reads in MiXCR, one entry per CDR3 protein. Of hundreds of thousands of distinct CDR3 sequences in the sample, 24% were seen once. Sequencing input: CD8+ T cells from PBMCs. Receptors were obtained from a human donor in good health (CMV status not recorded). Some clones in this sample may be carry-over from other donors' samples. The CDR3 runs from the conserved cysteine through the conserved F or W. D genes are given only for firm matches. Size is stated for part of the rows, as once, few or many counts, or as a class when the clone is expanded.

size	D	V	J	DNA	CDR3
.	.	TRBV5-1	TRBJ2-1	TGCGCCAGCAGCTTGGGGGGAATCCCCTACAATGAGCAGTTCTTC	CASSLGGIPYNEQFF
many	.	TRBV12-3/TRBV12-4	TRBJ2-7	TGTGCCAGCAGTTCTTCCGACCAGCCCTACGAGCAGTACTTC	CASSSSDQPYEQYF
.	TRBD1	TRBV19	TRBJ2-1	TGTGCCAGTAGTAGACAGGGGTATTTCAATGAGCAGTTCTTC	CASSRQGYFNEQFF
few	.	TRBV20-1	TRBJ2-3	TGCAGTGCTAGAGATCCCCCTCAAACAGATACGCAGTATTTT	CSARDPPQTDTQYF
many	.	TRBV6-5	TRBJ2-1	TGTGCCAGCAGTTACGCATCCCAGGATGAACTCTACAATGAGCAGTTCTTC	CASSYASQDELYNEQFF
few	.	TRBV10-2	TRBJ2-1	TGCGCCAGCAGTGAGTCCCTAGCAGGGTTCAATGAGCAGTTCTTC	CASSESLAGFNEQFF
.	TRBD1	TRBV2	TRBJ1-1	TGTACCAGGGGGGGGAAAGACACTGAAGCTTTCTTT	CTRGGKDTEAFF
.	.	TRBV14	TRBJ2-3	TGTGTCAGCAGAAGGGGCCTAGGGGGGCACACAGATACGCAGTATTTT	CVSRRGLGGHTDTQYF
.	.	TRBV4-2	TRBJ2-1	TGTGCCAGCAGCCTAAATAGGGGGGCCGTCTACAATGAGCAGTTCTTC	CASSLNRGAVYNEQFF
.	.	TRBV20-1	TRBJ2-5	TGCAGTGGGGGGGACAGCAAAGAGACCCAGTACTTC	CSGGDSKETQYF
few	.	TRBV23-1	TRBJ2-6	TGCGCCTACTTTCTTTTTGCCAACGTCCTGACTTTC	CAYFLFANVLTF
many	.	TRBV7-6	TRBJ2-3	TGTGCCAGCAGCCCAACCGGGAGCACAGATACGCAGTATTTT	CASSPTGSTDTQYF
few	TRBD1	TRBV7-9	TRBJ1-2	TGTGCCAGCAGCTCGAGGACAGGGGGCAACTATGGCTACACCTTC	CASSSRTGGNYGYTF
few	.	TRBV7-9	TRBJ1-2	TGTGCCAGCAGCTTAGCCCGGCAGCCTAACTATGGCTACACCTTC	CASSLARQPNYGYTF
many	TRBD2	TRBV4-1	TRBJ2-5	TGCGCCAGCAGCCAAGTTGCGGGGGAAGAGACCCAGTACTTC	CASSQVAGEETQYF
.	TRBD1	TRBV6-6	TRBJ2-7	TGTGCCAGCAGTTACGGGACAGGGAGAGCCTACGAGCAGTACTTC	CASSYGTGRAYEQYF
.	TRBD2	TRBV28	TRBJ2-3	TGTGCCAGCAGTGAACTAAAAAGCGGGGGGAGCACAGATACGCAGTATTTT	CASSELKSGGSTDTQYF
.	.	TRBV29-1	TRBJ2-2	TGCAGCGTTGTCTGGGGGGCCGGCACCGGGGAGCTGTTTTTT	CSVVWGAGTGELFF
few	TRBD1	TRBV29-1	TRBJ2-1	TGCAGCGTTGAAAAGTTTGGACAGGGTGGCAATGAGCAGTTCTTC	CSVEKFGQGGNEQFF
.	.	TRBV7-9	TRBJ1-4	TGTGCCAGCAGTCGTCCAGACAGAAGTAATGAAAAACTGTTTTTT	CASSRPDRSNEKLFF
once	.	TRBV13	TRBJ2-1	TGTGCCAGCAGATTCAGAAAAGCCTCCTACAATGAGCAGTTCTTC	CASRFRKASYNEQFF
.	TRBD1	TRBV13	TRBJ1-1	TGTGCCAGCAGCTTAGAGGGACAGGGGGTGATGAACACTGAAGCTTTCTTT	CASSLEGQGVMNTEAFF
.	.	TRBV19	TRBJ2-7	TGTGCCAGTAGTATATCAGGGTTCTACGAGCAGTACTTC	CASSISGFYEQYF
few	.	TRBV25-1	TRBJ1-2	TGTGCCAGCAGTGAATATATGAGGGTACAGGGTCCATCGTTGTATGGCTACACCTTC	CASSEYMRVQGPSLYGYTF
.	.	TRBV15	TRBJ1-6	TGTGCCACCGCTGGACAGTGGAGTTCACCCCTCCACTTT	CATAGQWSSPLHF
once	.	TRBV9	TRBJ2-3	TGTGCCAGCAGCGTGACAGACTACCACCGCACAGATACGCAGTATTTT	CASSVTDYHRTDTQYF
few	TRBD2	TRBV5-6	TRBJ2-1	TGTGCCAGCAGCTTGGGGGAAGCGGGGGGCGCTTACAATGAGCAGTTCTTC	CASSLGEAGGAYNEQFF
.	.	TRBV27	TRBJ2-7	TGTGCCAGCAGTCGGACTTCTCGCCACGAGCAGTACTTC	CASSRTSRHEQYF
many	TRBD1	TRBV7-6	TRBJ2-1	TGTGCCAGCACCATCGGGACAGACAGGGAGCAGTTCTTC	CASTIGTDREQFF
few	.	TRBV29-1	TRBJ1-2	TGCAGCGTTGAAGAGGGACTTTATGGCTACACCTTC	CSVEEGLYGYTF
.	.	TRBV6-5	TRBJ2-1	TGTGCCAGCAGTTACTTTCCGGGGAACTACAATGAGCAGTTCTTC	CASSYFPGNYNEQFF
few	TRBD1	TRBV6-5	TRBJ2-7	TGTGCCAGCAGCTCTCCTCCCGCAGGGGGCACCGAGCAGTACTTC	CASSSPPAGGTEQYF
few	TRBD1	TRBV7-8	TRBJ1-5	TGTGCCAGCAGCTCAGCGACAGGGCTGCCCCAGCATTTT	CASSSATGLPQHF
many	.	TRBV4-3	TRBJ1-2	TGCGCCAGCAGCCAATGGGGCTATGGCTACACCTTC	CASSQWGYGYTF
once	TRBD1	TRBV24-1	TRBJ2-2	TGTGCCACCAGTGATCCTACCGGGACAGGGAACACCGGGGAGCTGTTTTTT	CATSDPTGTGNTGELFF
many	TRBD1	TRBV7-8	TRBJ2-1	TGTGCCAGCAGCTTAGGGACAGGGGGCGAGCAGTTCTTC	CASSLGTGGEQFF
.	.	TRBV20-1	TRBJ2-7	TGCAGTGCTAGAGGGCCTTACGAGCAGTACTTC	CSARGPYEQYF
many	.	TRBV28	TRBJ2-3	TGTGCCAGCAGTTTTGGGCCGGACGGCACAGATACGCAGTATTTT	CASSFGPDGTDTQYF
many	.	TRBV7-3	TRBJ2-1	TGTGCCAGCAGCTTAAAGCGGGCAGGCAGCTCCTACAATGAGCAGTTCTTC	CASSLKRAGSSYNEQFF
many	.	TRBV12-3/TRBV12-4	TRBJ2-1	TGTGCCAGCAGTTTTGTGGGTGAGCAGTTCTTC	CASSFVGEQFF
.	TRBD1	TRBV5-6	TRBJ2-1	TGTGCCAGCAGCTCCATACCCGGGACAGTAACCTACAATGAGCAGTTCTTC	CASSSIPGTVTYNEQFF
.	.	TRBV20-1	TRBJ2-2	TGCAGTGCTAGAGATCACAGGGATCGCACCGGGGAGCTGTTTTTT	CSARDHRDRTGELFF
.	.	TRBV19	TRBJ2-1	TGTGCCAGTAGTATAGTAGAAGGAGATGAGCAGTTCTTC	CASSIVEGDEQFF
.	.	TRBV9	TRBJ2-1	TGTGCCAGCAGCGTCGTTTGGAGCTCCTACAATGAGCAGTTCTTC	CASSVVWSSYNEQFF
.	.	TRBV20-1	TRBJ2-1	TGCAGTGCTAGAGATCAAAGGGACTACAATGAGCAGTTCTTC	CSARDQRDYNEQFF
few	TRBD2	TRBV5-4	TRBJ2-2	TGTGCCAGCAGCGCTGGACTAGCGGGGGTTCCGACCGGGGAGCTGTTTTTT	CASSAGLAGVPTGELFF
many	TRBD2	TRBV14	TRBJ2-1	TGTGCCAGCAGCCACCCCGGCGGGGGGTACTACAATGAGCAGTTCTTC	CASSHPGGGYYNEQFF
many	.	TRBV29-1	TRBJ1-1	TGCAGCGTTGCTTTAAGGACTGAAGCTTTCTTT	CSVALRTEAFF
few	TRBD1	TRBV6-6	TRBJ1-1	TGTGCCAGCAGTTACTCCCCCGTGCGACAGGGTAGGGCTGAAGCTTTCTTT	CASSYSPVRQGRAEAFF
many	.	TRBV28	TRBJ1-2	TGTGCCAGCAGTTTAGGGATTTACCGCGACAGACACCACTATGGCTACACCTTC	CASSLGIYRDRHHYGYTF
many	.	TRBV7-2	TRBJ2-1	TGTGCCAGCAGCCAAGGGGCTTTTACACCTACAATGAGCGGGCAGTTCTTC	CASSQGAFTPTMSGQFF
.	TRBD2	TRBV23-1	TRBJ2-1	TGCGCCAGCCGCCCCCCCGGGGAGGGGAAAAACAATGAGCAGTTCTTC	CASRPPGEGKNNEQFF
.	.	TRBV20-1	TRBJ2-1	TGCAGTGCTCCCGGGCCCCATAGCGACAATGAGCAGTTCTTC	CSAPGPHSDNEQFF
.	.	TRBV7-2	TRBJ1-1	TGTGCCAGCAGTTTCCCTTTTCCTACTGAAGCTTTCTTT	CASSFPFPTEAFF
.	.	TRBV20-1	TRBJ2-1	TGCAGTGCTCCCTTGAAAGGGAATATGTTCTTC	CSAPLKGNMFF